Below, 30 T cell receptor beta chains from the same sample are listed, as sequenced in a study of blood T cell repertoires in COVID-19. The protocol was immunoSEQ multiplex PCR, while the TCRdb copy is restricted to in-frame clones and leaves out a portion. The sample lists some 300,000 clones, 80% to 90% occurring once. Sequencing was performed on peripheral blood. The receptors originated from a woman in her 70s with COVID-19, enrolled during active disease.

The CDR3 nucleotides are TGTGCCAGCAGCCCCGGACAGTCCGAGCAGTACTTC. It specifies CASSPGQSEQYF. The chain carries TRBV5-6 and TRBJ2-7, with D possibly TRBD1 on 6 matching bases. Germline CDR1 is SGHDT and CDR2 is YYEEEE. The CDR3 length is 12 residues. V lost 4 bases and J 6 bases, leaving 11 bases between the germline ends.

V is TRBV7-3 and J is TRBJ1-1; 9 nucleotides align to TRBD1. The CDR3 consists of 16 residues. V lost 2 bases and J lost 1; bases outside the gene matches: 5. CDR1 is SGHTA, CDR2 FQGTGA, per germline. CDR3 loop: CASSLDSGQGNTEAFF. CDR3 DNA sequence: TGTGCCAGCAGCTTAGACTCGGGACAGGGGAACACTGAAGCTTTCTTT. The whole variable domain, filled in from reference TRBV7-3 and TRBJ1-1, reads GAGVSQTPSNKVTEKGKYVELRCDPISGHTALYWYRQSLGQGPEFLIYFQGTGAADDSGLPNDRFFAVRPEGSVSTLKIQRTERGDSAVYLCASSLDSGQGNTEAFFGQGTRLTVV.

The rearrangement uses TRBV3-1 (or the pseudogene TRBV3-2) and TRBJ1-2; D gene ambiguous. Germline CDR1 LGHDT, CDR2 YNNKEL (reference sequence). The CDR3 contains 15 residues. The germline V and J ends were trimmed by 0 bases and 8 bases, with 16 bases remaining between them. As DNA, the CDR3 is TGTGCCAGCAGCCAAGAGTCCTGGGCAGGCCGAGGCTACACCTTC. Its protein is CASSQESWAGRGYTF.

This clone is a singleton in its sample. Written as DNA, the CDR3 is TGTGCCAGCGGTCTGACAGGGATCGACCAAGAGACCCAGTACTTC. The encoded protein is CASGLTGIDQETQYF. The rearrangement uses TRBV7-3 and TRBJ2-5; 7 positions agree with TRBD1. The CDR3 extends over 15 amino acids. Germline CDR1 and CDR2: SGHTA and FQGTGA. With V trimmed by 8 bases and J by 0 bases, 9 bases remained unmatched.

V gene TRBV5-8 combines with J gene TRBJ1-1; D perhaps matches TRBD1 (5 bases). The CDR3 loop spans 14 amino acids. From germline, CDR1 is SGHTS and CDR2 YDEGEE. The V gene lost 2 bases and the J gene lost 4 bases, with 12 bases spanning the gap. CDR3 nucleotides: TGTGCCAGCAGCTTTCAGGGTATACGCACTGAAGCTTTCTTT. Protein: CASSFQGIRTEAFF.

The rearrangement uses TRBV6-2 or TRBV6-3 and TRBJ1-6; a possible D gene is TRBD1 (6 bases). CDR1 MNHEY and CDR2 SVGEGT come from the germline V gene. The length of the CDR3 is 18 residues. V dropped 3 bases and J dropped 4 bases, with 19 bases sitting between them. The CDR3 nucleotides read TGTGCCAGCAGTTATAGCGCAGGGGCCATCGAGTATAATTCACCCCTCCACTTT. It specifies CASSYSAGAIEYNSPLHF.

This chain links TRBV5-6 with TRBJ2-5; TRBD1 might be the D (6 bases). Germline lookup yields CDR1 SGHDT and CDR2 YYEEEE. V lost 2 bases and J lost 5, with 10 bases in between. The CDR3 runs 13 residues. CDR3: CASSFRGGETQYF. The CDR3 coding sequence is TGTGCCAGCAGCTTCAGAGGGGGTGAGACCCAGTACTTC.

Comments on this clone: Other DNA sequences in the sample encode the same CDR3. V usage is TRBV28 and J usage is TRBJ2-7; 9 nucleotides agree with TRBD1. Germline assignment: CDR1 MDHEN and CDR2 SYDVKM. The J segment lost 4 bases and the V segment lost 5 bases, leaving 3 bases of the junction unmatched. CDR3 length equals 13 residues. CDR3 in DNA: TGTGCCAGCAGTCTGGGACAGGGATACGAGCAGTACTTC. The encoded protein is CASSLGQGYEQYF.

The J gene is TRBJ2-4, the V gene TRBV19; maybe TRBD1 (6 bases). Germline loops: CDR1 LNHDA, CDR2 SQIVND (reference sequence). Trimming cost V 4 bases and J 0 bases, with 13 bases left between them. This CDR3 is built from 16 residues. The CDR3 region has the DNA TGTGCCAGTAGTAGAATAGGACAGCTAGCCAAAAACATTCAGTACTTC. Translation gives CASSRIGQLAKNIQYF. Variable domain in full (rest from reference TRBV19 and TRBJ2-4): DGGITQSPKYLFRKEGQNVTLSCEQNLNHDAMYWYRQDPGQGLRLIYYSQIVNDFQKGDIAEGYSVSREKKESFPLTVTSAQKNPTAFYLCASSRIGQLAKNIQYFGAGTRLSVL.

The V gene is TRBV3-1 (or the pseudogene TRBV3-2), the J gene TRBJ2-1, with 11 bases fitting TRBD2. Germline V gene data show CDR1 as LGHDT and CDR2 as YNNKEL (reference sequence). V dropped 0 bases and J dropped 7; count of bases not matched to a gene: 11. The CDR3 is made up of 18 amino acids. The CDR3: CASSQDWIAGGLGNEQFF. The CDR3 coding sequence is TGTGCCAGCAGCCAAGATTGGATAGCGGGGGGGCTGGGTAATGAGCAGTTCTTC.

The chain recombines TRBV11-2 with TRBJ2-2; 14 nucleotides match TRBD2. Germline V gives CDR1 SGHAT, CDR2 FQNNGV. The CDR3 consists of 16 residues. The junction had 5 bases not matched to a gene; V was cut back by 5 bases and J by 6 bases. CDR3: CASSPGLAGGPGELFF. The CDR3 region has the DNA TGTGCCAGCAGCCCAGGACTAGCGGGGGGTCCCGGGGAGCTGTTTTTT. Variable domain in full (rest from reference TRBV11-2 and TRBJ2-2): EAGVAQSPRYKIIEKRQSVAFWCNPISGHATLYWYQQILGQGPKLLIQFQNNGVVDDSQLPKDRFSAERLKGVDSTLKIQPAKLEDSAVYLCASSPGLAGGPGELFFGEGSRLTVL.

This clone was picked up a small number of times. The chain couples TRBV10-2 to TRBJ1-1; 8 bases are shared with TRBD1. Germline-derived CDR1 and CDR2 are WSHSY and SAAADI. This CDR3 region has 15 residues. With V trimmed by 0 bases and J by 7 bases, 7 bases remained unmatched. CDR3 region: CASSESRTGPVEAFF. CDR3 nucleotide sequence: TGCGCCAGCAGTGAGTCAAGGACAGGGCCCGTTGAAGCTTTCTTT.

This chain uses TRBV6-1 with TRBJ2-3; D is uncertain. Germline V gives CDR1 MNHNS, CDR2 SASEGT. The CDR3 is 15 residues long. Trimming pared 0 bases from V and 4 bases from J, leaving 11 bases between. The CDR3: CASSEASSVPDTQYF. CDR3 nucleotide sequence: TGTGCCAGCAGTGAAGCTAGCAGCGTTCCAGATACGCAGTATTTT.

The chain employs TRBV2 and TRBJ2-7; the match to TRBD2 covers 9 bases. Germline V gene data show CDR1 as SNHLY and CDR2 as FYNNEI. This CDR3 is 16 amino acids long. J gave up 2 bases and V 6 bases, and 11 bases lay outside the gene matches. The CDR3 region has the DNA TGTGCCAGCAGGGTCGAGGCGGGGGGGCCGGCCTACGAGCAGTACTTC. Protein product: CASRVEAGGPAYEQYF. The full variable domain, its missing parts supplied by reference TRBV2 and TRBJ2-7, is EPEVTQTPSHQVTQMGQEVILRCVPISNHLYFYWYRQILGQKVEFLVSFYNNEISEKSEIFDDQFSVERPDGSNFTLKIRSTKLEDSAMYFCASRVEAGGPAYEQYFGPGTRLTVT.

The chain employs TRBV18 and TRBJ2-1, with 9 positions matching TRBD1. The germline V gene has CDR1 KGHSH and CDR2 LQKENI. V trimming: 2 bases; J trimming: 0 bases; junction bases outside the gene matches: 8. CDR3 length: 18 residues. The CDR3 bases are TGTGCCAGCTCACCAAATCTACAGGGGGCGGACTCCTACAATGAGCAGTTCTTC. It specifies CASSPNLQGADSYNEQFF.

The chain has TRBV6-2 or TRBV6-3 and TRBJ1-5; TRBD1 aligns across 7 bases. V lost 5 bases and J lost 2; bases outside the gene matches: 9. Germline loops: CDR1 MNHEY, CDR2 SVGEGT. CDR3 length equals 16 residues. CDR3 region: CASSPQGWEGNQPQHF. CDR3 sequence (DNA): TGTGCCAGCAGTCCACAGGGGTGGGAAGGCAATCAGCCCCAGCATTTT.

The rearrangement joins TRBV5-4 to TRBJ1-2, with 8 bases aligning to TRBD1. This CDR3 comprises 17 residues. With 0 bases clipped from V and 1 base from J, the junction kept 8 bases outside the gene matches. The germline gives CDR1 SGHNT, CDR2 YYREEE (reference sequence). The CDR3 protein is CASSLGTGTTYNYGYTF. The CDR3 nucleotides read TGTGCCAGCAGCTTGGGGACAGGGACGACCTATAACTATGGCTACACCTTC.

CDR3 residues: CATTGNYNEQFF. CDR3 bases: TGTGCCACCACAGGAAATTACAATGAGCAGTTCTTC. The genes are TRBV24-1 and TRBJ2-1; D call uncertain. The CDR3 extends over 12 amino acids. With 8 bases removed from V and 4 bases from J, the gap between germline ends came to 8 bases. Germline V gene lookup returns CDR1 KGHDR and CDR2 SFDVKD.

The count of this clone is one. The chain joins TRBV28 to TRBJ1-5; the D is unclear. Looked up from germline, CDR1 is MDHEN and CDR2 is SYDVKM. V was trimmed by 7 bases and J by 9 bases, leaving 19 bases between them. The CDR3 covers 14 residues. CDR3 coding DNA: TGTGCCAGCACCCTATTGAGGGAGATAGGGCCCCAGCATTTT. Residues: CASTLLREIGPQHF.

The chain couples TRBV14 to TRBJ1-6; D gene unclear. The germline V and J ends were trimmed by 1 base and 0 bases, with 10 bases remaining between them. This CDR3 region has 17 residues. Germline V gene data show CDR1 as SGHDN and CDR2 as FVKESK. CDR3 region: CASSQGGGSSYNSPLHF. CDR3 sequence (DNA): TGTGCCAGCAGCCAAGGGGGAGGAAGCTCCTATAATTCACCCCTCCACTTT.

V is TRBV2 and J is TRBJ1-3; D perhaps matches TRBD1 (5 bases). V lost 6 bases and J lost 1, with 13 bases in between. The CDR3 runs to 15 residues. Germline V gives CDR1 SNHLY, CDR2 FYNNEI. CDR3 sequence reads: CASSADSPSGNTIYF. In DNA, the CDR3 is TGTGCCAGCAGCGCTGACAGCCCGTCTGGAAACACCATATATTTT.

V gene TRBV6-2 or TRBV6-3 combines with J gene TRBJ2-7, with TRBD2 as a possible D gene (6 bases). This CDR3 contains 15 residues. Looked up from germline, CDR1 is MNHEY and CDR2 is SVGEGT. V gave up 7 bases and J gave up 0 bases, with 16 bases separating them. For the CDR3, the DNA is TGTGCCAGCACCCCACGGGGGACGCTCTCCTACGAGCAGTACTTC. Its translation: CASTPRGTLSYEQYF.

V usage is TRBV2 and J usage is TRBJ1-4, with a tentative D call TRBD1 (6 bases). V was cut by 3 bases and J by 4 bases, with 12 bases left in between. The CDR3 is 15 residues long. The germline V gene encodes CDR1 SNHLY and CDR2 FYNNEI. Here the CDR3 reads CASSEGAANNEKLFF. CDR3 in DNA: TGTGCCAGCAGTGAGGGGGCAGCAAATAATGAAAAACTGTTTTTT.

The chain is built from TRBV30 and TRBJ1-2, with D unresolved. Per germline, CDR1 GTSNPN and CDR2 SVGIG (reference sequence). The CDR3 is made up of 11 amino acids. Trimming cost V 3 bases and J 7 bases, with 9 bases left between them. The CDR3 DNA follows: TGTGCCTGGAGGCACACGGGTGGCTACACCTTC. Its protein product is CAWRHTGGYTF. Drawing the rest from reference TRBV30 and TRBJ1-2, the complete variable domain is SQTIHQWPATLVQPVGSPLSLECTVEGTSNPNLYWYRQAAGRGLQLLFYSVGIGQISSEVPQNLSASRPQDRQFILSSKKLLLSDSGFYLCAWRHTGGYTFGSGTRLTVV.

The chain joins TRBV6-5 to TRBJ1-1; tentatively, D is TRBD1 (5 bases). The CDR3 spans 14 residues. Germline CDR1 and CDR2: MNHEY and SVGAGI. Trimming shortened V by 2 bases and J by 2 bases, and 9 bases separated the two germline ends. The CDR3 bases are TGTGCCAGCAGTTACGGGGCAGCTAACACTGAAGCTTTCTTT. Its protein is CASSYGAANTEAFF.

The chain uses TRBV6-1 and TRBJ1-5; no reliable D call. CDR3 length: 15 amino acids. Between the trimmed V and J ends, which lost 0 bases and 7 bases, there was a span of 13 bases. Germline assignment: CDR1 MNHNS and CDR2 SASEGT. In DNA form, the CDR3 reads TGTGCCAGCAGTGAAGCTTACCAGGAACGACAGCCCCAGCATTTT. It translates to CASSEAYQERQPQHF.

J is TRBJ2-3 and V is TRBV3-1 (or the pseudogene TRBV3-2), with TRBD1 as a possible D gene (5 bases). Germline V lookup: CDR1 LGHDT, CDR2 YNNKEL (reference sequence). V was shortened by 6 bases and J by 2 bases, with 9 bases between the two germline ends. This CDR3 has 13 residues. The CDR3 reads CASSHRSTDTQYF. In nucleotides, the CDR3 is TGTGCCAGCAGTCACAGGTCCACAGATACGCAGTATTTT.

The genes are TRBV9 and TRBJ2-1; TRBD2 matches at 10 bases. Looked up from germline, CDR1 is SGDLS and CDR2 is YYNGEE. Trimming at V came to 1 base and at J to 9 bases, leaving 4 bases not matched to a gene. This CDR3 is built from 14 residues. CDR3 bases: TGTGCCAGCAGCGTATTAGCGGGGGGCTTTGAGCAGTTCTTC. Translated, it gives CASSVLAGGFEQFF. The full variable domain, with the rest looked up from reference TRBV9 and TRBJ2-1, is DSGVTQTPKHLITATGQRVTLRCSPRSGDLSVYWYQQSLDQGLQFLIQYYNGEERAKGNILERFSAQQFPDLHSELNLSSLELGDSALYFCASSVLAGGFEQFFGPGTRLTVL.

V usage is TRBV7-8 and J usage is TRBJ1-3, with 9 bases matching TRBD1. This CDR3 is 18 amino acids long. The junction had 10 bases not matched to a gene; V was cut back by 4 bases and J by 0 bases. Germline loops: CDR1 SGHVS, CDR2 FQNEAQ. In DNA form, the CDR3 reads TGTGCCAGCAGCTCCGGGACAGGGCTACTATTCTCTGGAAACACCATATATTTT. It translates to CASSSGTGLLFSGNTIYF.

V usage is TRBV4-2 and J usage is TRBJ2-1; 9 bases map to TRBD2. This CDR3 is 16 amino acids long. The germline V gene has CDR1 LGHNA and CDR2 YNFKEQ. J gave up 8 bases and V 0 bases, and 8 bases lay outside the gene matches. CDR3 nucleotide sequence: TGTGCCAGCAGCCAAGATGGTGGCGGGGGGGCCGATGAGCAGTTCTTC. Its protein product is CASSQDGGGGADEQFF.